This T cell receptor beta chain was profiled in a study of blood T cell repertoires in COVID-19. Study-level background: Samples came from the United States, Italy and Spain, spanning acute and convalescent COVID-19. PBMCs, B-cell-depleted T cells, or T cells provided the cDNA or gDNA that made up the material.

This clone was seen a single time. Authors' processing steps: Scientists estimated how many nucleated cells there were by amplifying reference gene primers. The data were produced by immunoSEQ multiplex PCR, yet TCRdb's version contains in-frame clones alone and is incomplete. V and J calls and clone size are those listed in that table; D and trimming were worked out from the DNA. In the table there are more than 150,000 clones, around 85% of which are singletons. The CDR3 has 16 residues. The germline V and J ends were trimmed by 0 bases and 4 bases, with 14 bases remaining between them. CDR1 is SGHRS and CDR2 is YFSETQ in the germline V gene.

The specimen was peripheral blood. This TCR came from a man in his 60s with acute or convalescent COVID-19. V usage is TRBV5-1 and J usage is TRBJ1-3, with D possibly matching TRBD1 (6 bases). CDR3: CASSLVGQGSGNTIYF. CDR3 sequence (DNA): TGCGCCAGCAGCTTGGTGGGGCAGGGGTCCGGAAACACCATATATTTT.